This T cell receptor (beta chain) was sequenced during a study of T-cell memory formation after mild COVID-19. On the study more broadly: Across donors, TCR clusters were largely donor specific.

With respect to this clonotype: What it binds is not known.

MiXCR was run by TCRdb on the 5' RACE reads, yielding one entry per CDR3 protein. Here the sample spans hundreds of thousands of distinct CDR3 sequences, approximately 25% being singletons. Whole-study results and caveats: A balance of CD4 and CD8 characterized clones contracting day 15 to 85, whereas later expanders leaned CD4+. Researchers report contracting CD4+ clones mostly in CM and EM, with CD8+ clones in EMRA. Some SARS-CoV-2-responding clones were already detected in memory before infection.

The CDR3 runs to 16 residues. Germline values: CDR1 SEHNR, CDR2 FQNEAQ (reference sequence). V shed 3 bases, J shed 1 base, and the junction held 5 bases outside the gene matches. The TCR sequence derives from an adult woman who had mild COVID-19 (a few samples of this study predate the infection). Cell type and time point are not known. Sequences were obtained from PBMCs or a T cell subset sorted from them (not recorded which). The chain carries TRBV7-9 and TRBJ2-1; 8 bases fit TRBD2. The CDR3 protein is CASSFDGGRSYNEQFF. CDR3 DNA: TGTGCCAGCAGCTTTGATGGCGGGAGGTCCTACAATGAGCAGTTCTTC.